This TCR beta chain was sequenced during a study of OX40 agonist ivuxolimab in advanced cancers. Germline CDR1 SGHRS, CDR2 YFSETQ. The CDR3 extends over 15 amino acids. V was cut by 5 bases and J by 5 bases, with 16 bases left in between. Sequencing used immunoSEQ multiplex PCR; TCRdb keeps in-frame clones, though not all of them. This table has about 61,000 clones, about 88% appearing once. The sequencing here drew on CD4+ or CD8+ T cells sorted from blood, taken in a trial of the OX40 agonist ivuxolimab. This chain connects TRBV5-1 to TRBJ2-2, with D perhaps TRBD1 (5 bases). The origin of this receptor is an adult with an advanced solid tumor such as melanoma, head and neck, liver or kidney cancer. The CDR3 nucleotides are TGCGCCAGCAGGCAGGGCAGCATATCAACCGGGGAGCTGTTTTTT. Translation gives CASRQGSISTGELFF.